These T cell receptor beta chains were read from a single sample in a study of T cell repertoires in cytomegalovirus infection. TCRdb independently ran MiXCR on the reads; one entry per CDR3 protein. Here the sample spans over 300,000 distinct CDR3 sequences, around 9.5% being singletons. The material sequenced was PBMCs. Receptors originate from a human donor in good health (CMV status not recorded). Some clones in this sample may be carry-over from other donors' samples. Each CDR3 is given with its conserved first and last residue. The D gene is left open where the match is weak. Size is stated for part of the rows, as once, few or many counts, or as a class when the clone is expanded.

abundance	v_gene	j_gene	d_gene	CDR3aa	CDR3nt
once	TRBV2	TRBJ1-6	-	CASSVETHSPLHF	TGTGCCAGCAGTGTCGAGACACATTCACCCCTCCACTTT
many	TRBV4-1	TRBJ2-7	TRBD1	CASSHPGDRGLEQYF	TGCGCCAGCAGCCACCCTGGGGACAGGGGGCTTGAGCAGTACTTC
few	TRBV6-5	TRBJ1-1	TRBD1	CASSSRAGQGSTEAFF	TGTGCCAGCAGTTCGAGAGCTGGACAGGGAAGCACTGAAGCTTTCTTT
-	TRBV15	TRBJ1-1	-	CATSRDPDREAFF	TGTGCCACCAGCAGAGACCCCGACAGGGAAGCTTTCTTT
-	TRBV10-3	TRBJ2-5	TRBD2	CAISESNLAAGETQYF	TGTGCCATCAGTGAGTCGAACCTAGCGGCTGGCGAGACCCAGTACTTC
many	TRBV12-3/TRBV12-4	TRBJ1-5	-	CASTLEEGNQPQHF	TGTGCCAGCACCCTCGAGGAGGGCAATCAGCCCCAGCATTTT
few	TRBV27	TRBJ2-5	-	CASSARRGRGETQYF	TGTGCCAGCAGTGCTCGTCGGGGCCGGGGAGAGACCCAGTACTTC
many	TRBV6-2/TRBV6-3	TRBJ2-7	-	CASSYYLRDGVSYEQYF	TGTGCCAGCAGTTACTATCTGAGGGACGGCGTATCCTACGAGCAGTACTTC
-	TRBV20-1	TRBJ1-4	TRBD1	CSARPGQGGEKLFF	TGCAGTGCTAGACCTGGACAGGGCGGCGAAAAACTGTTTTTT
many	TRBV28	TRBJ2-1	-	CASSPDVGSGSYNEQFF	TGTGCCAGCAGCCCGGACGTAGGGTCCGGCTCCTACAATGAGCAGTTCTTC
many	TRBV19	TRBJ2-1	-	CASSGSHGRSYNEQFF	TGTGCCAGTAGTGGTAGTCACGGTCGCTCCTACAATGAGCAGTTCTTC
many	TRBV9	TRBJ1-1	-	CASSVIEGVRTEAFF	TGTGCCAGCAGCGTAATCGAGGGGGTGAGGACTGAAGCTTTCTTT
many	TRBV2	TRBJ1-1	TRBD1	CASSDRGDGTEAFF	TGTGCCAGCAGTGACAGGGGGGATGGCACTGAAGCTTTCTTT
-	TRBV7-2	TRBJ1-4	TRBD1	CASSQNRGGNEKLFF	TGTGCCAGCAGCCAAAACAGGGGGGGAAATGAAAAACTGTTTTTT
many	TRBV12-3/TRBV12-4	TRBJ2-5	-	CASSLVGSQETQYF	TGTGCCAGCAGTTTAGTGGGATCCCAAGAGACCCAGTACTTC
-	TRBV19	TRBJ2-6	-	CASNKDTGANVLTF	TGTGCCAGTAATAAGGACACTGGGGCCAACGTCCTGACTTTC
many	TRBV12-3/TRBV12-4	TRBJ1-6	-	CASSLFPRLSGSPLHF	TGTGCCAGCAGTCTCTTCCCCAGGCTGAGCGGCTCACCCCTCCACTTT